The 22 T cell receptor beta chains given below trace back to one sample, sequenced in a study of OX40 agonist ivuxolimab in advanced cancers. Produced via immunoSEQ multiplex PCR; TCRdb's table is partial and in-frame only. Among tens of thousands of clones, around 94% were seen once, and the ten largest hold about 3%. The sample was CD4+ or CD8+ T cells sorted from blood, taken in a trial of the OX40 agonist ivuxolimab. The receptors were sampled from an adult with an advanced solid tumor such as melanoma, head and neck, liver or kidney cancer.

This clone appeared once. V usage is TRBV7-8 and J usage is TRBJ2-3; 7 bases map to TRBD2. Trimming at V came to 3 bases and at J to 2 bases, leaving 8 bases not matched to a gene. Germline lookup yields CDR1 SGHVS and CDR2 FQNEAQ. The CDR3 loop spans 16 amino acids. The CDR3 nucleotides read TGTGCCAGCAGCTTCGGGGGGAGGAGAGACACAGATACGCAGTATTTT. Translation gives CASSFGGRRDTDTQYF.

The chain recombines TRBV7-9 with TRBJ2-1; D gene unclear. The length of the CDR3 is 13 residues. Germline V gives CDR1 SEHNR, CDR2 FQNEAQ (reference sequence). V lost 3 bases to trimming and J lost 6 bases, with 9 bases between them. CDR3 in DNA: TGTGCCAGCAGCTTTAGGAGCCTCAATGAGCAGTTCTTC. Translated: CASSFRSLNEQFF.

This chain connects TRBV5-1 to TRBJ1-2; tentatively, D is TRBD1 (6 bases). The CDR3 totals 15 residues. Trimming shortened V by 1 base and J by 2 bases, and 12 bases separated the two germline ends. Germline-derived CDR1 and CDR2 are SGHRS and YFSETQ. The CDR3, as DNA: TGCGCCAGCAGCTTGCTAGGACAGACGAACTATGGCTACACCTTC. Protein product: CASSLLGQTNYGYTF.

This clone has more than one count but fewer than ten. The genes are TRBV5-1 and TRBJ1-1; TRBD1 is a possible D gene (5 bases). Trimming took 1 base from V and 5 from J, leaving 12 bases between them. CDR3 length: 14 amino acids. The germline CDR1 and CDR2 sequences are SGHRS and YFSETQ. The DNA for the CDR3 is TGCGCCAGCAGCTTGTGGCAGGGTGGGACTGAAGCTTTCTTT. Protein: CASSLWQGGTEAFF.

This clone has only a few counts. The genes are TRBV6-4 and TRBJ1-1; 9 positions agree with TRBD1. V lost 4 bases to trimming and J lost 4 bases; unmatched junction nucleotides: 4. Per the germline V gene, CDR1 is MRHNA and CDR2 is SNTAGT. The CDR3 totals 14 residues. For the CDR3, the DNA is TGTGCCAGCAGTGTCGGACAGGGGTCCACTGAAGCTTTCTTT. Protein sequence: CASSVGQGSTEAFF.

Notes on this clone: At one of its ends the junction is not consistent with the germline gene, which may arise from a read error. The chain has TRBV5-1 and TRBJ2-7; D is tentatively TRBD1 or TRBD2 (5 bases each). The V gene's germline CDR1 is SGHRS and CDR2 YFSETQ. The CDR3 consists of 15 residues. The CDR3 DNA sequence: TGCGCCAGCAGCTTGGGGGGGACCAGCTCCTGCGAGCAGTACTTC. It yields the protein CASSLGGTSSCEQYF.

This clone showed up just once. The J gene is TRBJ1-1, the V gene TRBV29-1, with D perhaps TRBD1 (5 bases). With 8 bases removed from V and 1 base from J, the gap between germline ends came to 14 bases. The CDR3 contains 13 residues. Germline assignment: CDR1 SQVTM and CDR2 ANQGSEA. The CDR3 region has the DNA TGCAGCCCTGGGGGGATGGGGAACACTGAAGCTTTCTTT. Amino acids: CSPGGMGNTEAFF.

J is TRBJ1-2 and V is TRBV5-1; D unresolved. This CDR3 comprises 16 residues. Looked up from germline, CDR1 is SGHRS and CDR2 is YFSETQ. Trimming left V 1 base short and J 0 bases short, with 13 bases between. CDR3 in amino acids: CASSLIRANTNYGYTF. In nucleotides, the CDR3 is TGCGCCAGCAGCTTGATTCGGGCCAACACTAACTATGGCTACACCTTC.

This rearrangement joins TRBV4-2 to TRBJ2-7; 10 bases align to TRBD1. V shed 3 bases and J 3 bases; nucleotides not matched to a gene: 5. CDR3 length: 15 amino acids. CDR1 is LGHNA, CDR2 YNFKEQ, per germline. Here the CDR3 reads CASSQRQGADYEQYF. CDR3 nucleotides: TGTGCCAGCAGCCAGCGACAGGGGGCCGACTACGAGCAGTACTTC.

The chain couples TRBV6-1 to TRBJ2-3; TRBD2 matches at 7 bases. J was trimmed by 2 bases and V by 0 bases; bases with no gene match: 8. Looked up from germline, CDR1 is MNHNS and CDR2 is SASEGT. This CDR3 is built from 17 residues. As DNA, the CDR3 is TGTGCCAGCAGTGAAGCACCACTAGCGTACACCACAGATACGCAGTATTTT. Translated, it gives CASSEAPLAYTTDTQYF.

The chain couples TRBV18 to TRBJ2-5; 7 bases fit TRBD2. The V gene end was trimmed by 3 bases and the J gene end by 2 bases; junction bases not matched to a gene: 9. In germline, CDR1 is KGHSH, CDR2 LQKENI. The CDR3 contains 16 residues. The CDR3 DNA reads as TGTGCCAGCTCACCTGTCGGGCCCGGGGGGCAAGAGACCCAGTACTTC. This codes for CASSPVGPGGQETQYF.

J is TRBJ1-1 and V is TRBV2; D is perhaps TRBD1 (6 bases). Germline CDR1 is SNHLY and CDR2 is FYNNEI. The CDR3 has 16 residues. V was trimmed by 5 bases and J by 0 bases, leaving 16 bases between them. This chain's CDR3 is CASSRGGWQVNTEAFF. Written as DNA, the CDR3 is TGTGCCAGCAGTCGTGGGGGCTGGCAAGTGAACACTGAAGCTTTCTTT.

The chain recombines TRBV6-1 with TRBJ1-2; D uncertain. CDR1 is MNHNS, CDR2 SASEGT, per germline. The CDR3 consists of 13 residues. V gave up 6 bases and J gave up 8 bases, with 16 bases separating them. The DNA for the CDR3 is TGTGCCAGCAGCGAAACCGGGGAGGGCGGCTACACCTTC. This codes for CASSETGEGGYTF.

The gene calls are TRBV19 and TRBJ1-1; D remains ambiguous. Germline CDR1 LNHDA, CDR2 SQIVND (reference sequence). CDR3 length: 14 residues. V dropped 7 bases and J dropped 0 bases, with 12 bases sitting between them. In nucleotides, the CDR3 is TGTGCCAGTACCCTACAACATCTGAACACTGAAGCTTTCTTT. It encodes CASTLQHLNTEAFF.

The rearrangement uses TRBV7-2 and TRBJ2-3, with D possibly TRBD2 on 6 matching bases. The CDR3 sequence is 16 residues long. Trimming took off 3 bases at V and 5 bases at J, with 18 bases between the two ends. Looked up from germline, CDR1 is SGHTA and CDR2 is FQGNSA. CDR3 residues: CASSFSGLGSVDTQYF. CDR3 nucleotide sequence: TGTGCCAGCAGCTTCTCGGGACTCGGCTCGGTAGATACGCAGTATTTT.

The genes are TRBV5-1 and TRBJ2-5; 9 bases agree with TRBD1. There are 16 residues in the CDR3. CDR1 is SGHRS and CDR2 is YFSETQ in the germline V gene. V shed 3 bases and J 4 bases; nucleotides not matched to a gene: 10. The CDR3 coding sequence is TGCGCCAGCAGCTCATACAGGGGGCGCGGGTTAGAGACCCAGTACTTC. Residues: CASSSYRGRGLETQYF. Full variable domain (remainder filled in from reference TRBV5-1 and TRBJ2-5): KAGVTQTPRYLIKTRGQQVTLSCSPISGHRSVSWYQQTPGQGLQFLFEYFSETQRNKGNFPGRFSGRQFSNSRSEMNVSTLELGDSALYLCASSSYRGRGLETQYFGPGTRLLVL.

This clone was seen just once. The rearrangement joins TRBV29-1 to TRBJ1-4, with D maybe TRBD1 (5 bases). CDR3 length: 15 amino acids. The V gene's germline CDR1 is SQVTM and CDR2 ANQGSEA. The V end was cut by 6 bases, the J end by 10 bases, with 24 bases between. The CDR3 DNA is TGCAGCGTCCGAGGGGCGCCTCAGGGAGGAGGAAAACTGTTTTTT. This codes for CSVRGAPQGGGKLFF.

The CDR3 spells CASSPPGPGNTIYF. Here the CDR3 DNA reads TGTGCCAGCTCACCACCGGGCCCTGGAAACACCATATATTTT. This sequence joins TRBV18 and TRBJ1-3; no definite D call. Trimming cost V 0 bases and J 2 bases, with 5 bases left between them. The CDR3 loop spans 14 amino acids. Germline lookup yields CDR1 KGHSH and CDR2 LQKENI.

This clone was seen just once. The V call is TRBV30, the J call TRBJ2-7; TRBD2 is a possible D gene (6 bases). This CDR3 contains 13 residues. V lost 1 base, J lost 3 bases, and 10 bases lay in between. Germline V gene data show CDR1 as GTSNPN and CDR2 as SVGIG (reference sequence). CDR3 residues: CAWSGLGGYEQYF. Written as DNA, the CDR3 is TGTGCCTGGAGTGGACTAGGTGGCTACGAGCAGTACTTC.

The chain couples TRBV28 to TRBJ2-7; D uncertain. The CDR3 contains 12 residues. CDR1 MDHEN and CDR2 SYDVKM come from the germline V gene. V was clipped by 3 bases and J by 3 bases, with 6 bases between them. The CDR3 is CASSFQNYEQYF. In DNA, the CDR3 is TGTGCCAGCAGTTTCCAGAACTACGAGCAGTACTTC.

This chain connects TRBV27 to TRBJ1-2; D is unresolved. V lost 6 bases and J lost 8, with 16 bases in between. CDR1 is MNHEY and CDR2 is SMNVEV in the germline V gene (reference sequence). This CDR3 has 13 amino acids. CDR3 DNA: TGTGCCAGCAGCTCCGCGGGGTTGGGAGGCTACACCTTC. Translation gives CASSSAGLGGYTF.

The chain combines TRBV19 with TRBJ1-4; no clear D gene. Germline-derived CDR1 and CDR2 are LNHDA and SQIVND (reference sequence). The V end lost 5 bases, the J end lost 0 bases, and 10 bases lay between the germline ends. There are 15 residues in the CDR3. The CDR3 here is CASSSLGATNEKLFF. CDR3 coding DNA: TGTGCCAGTAGTTCCCTTGGTGCAACTAATGAAAAACTGTTTTTT.